This TCR beta chain came from a study of blood T cell repertoires in COVID-19. Study information: T cells, B-cell-depleted T cells, or PBMCs supplied cDNA or gDNA.

The repertoire was sequenced with immunoSEQ multiplex PCR; TCRdb's copy has only in-frame clones and lacks some. The table includes 170,000 or so clones, 80% to 90% detected once. Germline lookup yields CDR1 SGHDT and CDR2 YYEEEE. The CDR3 covers 17 residues. Trimming removed 3 bases from V and 0 bases from J; junction bases left unmatched: 9. The V call is TRBV5-6, the J call TRBJ1-3; the match to TRBD1 covers 7 bases. The origin of this receptor is a man aged 45-65 years with active or convalescent COVID-19. Material for sequencing was peripheral blood. CDR3 sequence: CASSSGDSGNSGNTIYF. The CDR3 nucleotides read TGTGCCAGCAGCTCCGGGGACAGCGGAAACTCTGGAAACACCATATATTTT. The whole variable domain, filled in from reference TRBV5-6 and TRBJ1-3, reads DAGVTQSPTHLIKTRGQQVTLRCSPKSGHDTVSWYQQALGQGPQFIFQYYEEEERQRGNFPDRFSGHQFPNYSSELNVNALLLGDSALYLCASSSGDSGNSGNTIYFGEGSWLTVV.